This paragraph reports one T cell receptor beta chain. Its target is not known. The data stem from a study of cytomegalovirus exposure and HLA in healthy donors. Overall study findings and caveats: The tendency of first-cohort TCR clusters to co-occur in the 130 or so validation repertoires was identified by a subsequent analysis.

Germline assignment: CDR1 MDHEN and CDR2 SYDVKM. V was pared by 8 bases and J by 4 bases, with 7 bases of the junction left unmatched. CDR3 size: 14 residues. The donors were members of the roughly 120-subject validation cohort (separate from the approximately 670-subject first cohort). Measured with immunoSEQ multiplex PCR; TCRdb has only the in-frame clones, and not every one. The table includes 150,000 to 200,000 clones, around 80% detected once. Source material: PBMCs. This receptor was identified in a woman aged 25 to 39 in good health and CMV-seronegative. The rearrangement uses TRBV28 and TRBJ2-5; 10 nucleotides line up with TRBD1. The CDR3 DNA follows: TGTGCCAGCGAACCGGGACAGGGGCCAGAGACCCAGTACTTC. Translating gives CASEPGQGPETQYF.